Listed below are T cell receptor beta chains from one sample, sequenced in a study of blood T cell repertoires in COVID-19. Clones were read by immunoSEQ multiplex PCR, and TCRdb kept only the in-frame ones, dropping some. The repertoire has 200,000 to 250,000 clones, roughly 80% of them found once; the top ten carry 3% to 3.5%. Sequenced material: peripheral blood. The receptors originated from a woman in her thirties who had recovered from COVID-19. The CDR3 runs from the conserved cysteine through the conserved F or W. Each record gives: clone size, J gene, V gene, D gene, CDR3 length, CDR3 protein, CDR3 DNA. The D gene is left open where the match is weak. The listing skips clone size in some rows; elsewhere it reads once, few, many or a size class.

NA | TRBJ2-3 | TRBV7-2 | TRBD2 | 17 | CASSLGRGGPSTDTQYF | TGTGCCAGCAGCTTAGGTCGGGGGGGTCCTAGCACAGATACGCAGTATTTT
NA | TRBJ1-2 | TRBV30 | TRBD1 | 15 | CAWRIAGRGNYGYTF | TGTGCCTGGAGGATCGCAGGCAGGGGGAACTATGGCTACACCTTC
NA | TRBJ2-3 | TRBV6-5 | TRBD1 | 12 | CASLTGTNTQYF | TGTGCCAGCTTGACAGGGACAAATACGCAGTATTTT
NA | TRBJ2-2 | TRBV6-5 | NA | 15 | CASSPPSRPGGELFF | TGTGCCAGCAGTCCCCCGTCCCGGCCGGGCGGGGAGCTGTTTTTT
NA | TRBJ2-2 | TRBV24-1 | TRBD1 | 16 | CATSEGTGGYTGELFF | TGTGCCACCAGTGAGGGGACAGGGGGTTACACCGGGGAGCTGTTTTTT
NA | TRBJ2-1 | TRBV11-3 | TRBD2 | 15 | CASSLLAGGPNEQFF | TGTGCCAGCAGCTTATTAGCGGGAGGGCCGAATGAGCAGTTCTTC
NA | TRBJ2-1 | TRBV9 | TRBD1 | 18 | CASSVSGTGEGSYNEQFF | TGTGCCAGCAGCGTTTCCGGGACAGGGGAAGGCTCCTACAATGAGCAGTTCTTC
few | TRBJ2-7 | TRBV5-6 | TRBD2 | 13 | CASSLSILAAPSF | TGTGCCAGCAGCTTGTCCATCCTAGCGGCCCCGTCCTTC
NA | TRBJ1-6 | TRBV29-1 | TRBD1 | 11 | CSVDAGGPLHF | TGCAGCGTTGATGCAGGGGGACCCCTCCACTTT
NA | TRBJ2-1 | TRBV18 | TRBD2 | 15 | CASSPGEGEYNEQFF | TGTGCCAGCTCACCAGGGGAGGGCGAATACAATGAGCAGTTCTTC
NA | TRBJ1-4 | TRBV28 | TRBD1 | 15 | CASSSQGEINEKLFF | TGTGCCAGCAGTTCCCAGGGGGAAATTAATGAAAAACTGTTTTTT